A few counts support the clone carrying this TCR beta chain. This sample is part of a study of blood T cells in healthy people across ages. The CDR3 extends over 15 amino acids. The V and J ends lost 5 bases and 5 bases, in that order; junction bases with no gene match: 5. Germline V CDR1 and CDR2: MNHEY, SVGEGT. Healthy Russian Caucasian donors spanned ages roughly 6 to 100 years. PCR was performed a second time for 7 to 11 cycles using a sample-barcoded 5' primer and a J-beta primer mix. TCRdb reanalysed the 5' RACE reads using MiXCR and keeps one entry per CDR3 protein. The sample comprises 450,000 to 650,000 distinct CDR3 sequences, 20% to 30% of which are singletons, and just under 9% rests with the top ten. This sample also belongs to another study, concerning T cells of mothers and their children.

The clonotype was recovered from a boy under 18 in good health. Sequenced input: blood. The V gene is TRBV6-2 or TRBV6-3, the J gene TRBJ1-4; 10 nucleotides line up with TRBD1. DNA for the CDR3: TGTGCCAGCAGTCGCCGGACAGGGGGAAATGAAAAACTGTTTTTT. Translation gives CASSRRTGGNEKLFF.